A single sample gave rise to the 29 T cell receptor beta chains below, sequenced in a study of blood T cell repertoires in COVID-19. Using immunoSEQ multiplex PCR, the repertoire was profiled, and TCRdb retains in-frame clones only, with some absent. The repertoire holds about 140,000 clones, approximately 86% seen once, with 8.2% in the top ten. Sequenced input: peripheral blood. All receptors come from a woman aged 55-70 years with acute or convalescent COVID-19.

This sequence joins TRBV5-5 and TRBJ2-7; D might be TRBD1 (7 bases). The germline V and J ends were trimmed by 3 bases and 2 bases, with 15 bases remaining between them. The CDR3 covers 15 residues. CDR1 is SGHKS, CDR2 YYEKEE, per germline (reference sequence). In DNA, the CDR3 is TGTGCCAGCAGCTGGGGGGACAGCCCTACCTACGAGCAGTACTTC. The encoded protein is CASSWGDSPTYEQYF. Using reference TRBV5-5 and TRBJ2-7 for the parts outside the CDR3, the full variable domain is DAGVTQSPTHLIKTRGQQVTLRCSPISGHKSVSWYQQVLGQGPQFIFQYYEKEERGRGNFPDRFSARQFPNYSSELNVNALLLGDSALYLCASSWGDSPTYEQYFGPGTRLTVT.

The chain joins TRBV11-3 to TRBJ2-4; the D gene is possibly TRBD1 (6 bases). The germline V gene encodes CDR1 SGHNT and CDR2 YENEEA. The CDR3 extends over 15 amino acids. With 1 base removed from V and 5 bases from J, the gap between germline ends came to 12 bases. The CDR3: CASSLGRGIENIQYF. CDR3 coding DNA: TGTGCCAGCAGCTTAGGCAGGGGCATCGAAAACATTCAGTACTTC.

V gene TRBV6-2 or TRBV6-3 combines with J gene TRBJ2-1, with TRBD2 matching 11 bases. Germline lookup yields CDR1 MNHEY and CDR2 SVGEGT. The CDR3 has 19 residues. V trimming: 3 bases; J trimming: 7 bases; junction bases outside the gene matches: 17. For the CDR3, the DNA is TGTGCCAGCAGTTATCCCTCACACCAAGGGGTAGCGGGGGGGAATGAGCAGTTCTTC. Its translation is CASSYPSHQGVAGGNEQFF.

The chain carries TRBV4-3 and TRBJ2-1; D is uncertain. V dropped 1 base and J dropped 4 bases, with 14 bases sitting between them. The CDR3 consists of 16 residues. Per the germline V gene, CDR1 is LGHNA and CDR2 is YSLEER. The CDR3: CASSQVPRSIYNEQFF. CDR3 nucleotides: TGCGCCAGCAGCCAAGTCCCTAGAAGCATTTACAATGAGCAGTTCTTC.

The chain is built from TRBV19 and TRBJ1-4; tentatively, D is TRBD1 (5 bases). Germline CDR1 LNHDA, CDR2 SQIVND (reference sequence). Trimming took 3 bases from V and 3 from J, leaving 11 bases between them. The CDR3 runs to 15 residues. The CDR3 spells CASSMVDSANEKLFF. DNA for the CDR3: TGTGCCAGTAGTATGGTCGACAGTGCTAATGAAAAACTGTTTTTT.

This clone was seen at least ten times. CDR3 amino acids: CASSSDTGELFF. In DNA, the CDR3 is TGTGCCAGCAGCTCGGACACCGGGGAGCTGTTTTTT. This chain connects TRBV7-2 to TRBJ2-2; no firm D call. CDR3 length: 12 residues. Deletions cut 4 bases from V and 3 bases from J, with 3 bases between. Germline V CDR1 and CDR2: SGHTA, FQGNSA.

The chain employs TRBV5-4 and TRBJ2-3; TRBD2 matches 9 bases. Germline lookup yields CDR1 SGHNT and CDR2 YYREEE (reference sequence). The CDR3 covers 20 residues. The ends lost 4 bases at V and 3 bases at J; junction bases unmatched: 21. CDR3 nucleotide sequence: TGTGCCAGCAGCCCTACCATAGCTTTAGGCGGGGGGGTGGGGACAGATACGCAGTATTTT. This gives the protein CASSPTIALGGGVGTDTQYF.

V usage is TRBV11-3 and J usage is TRBJ2-1; 10 bases map to TRBD1. Germline V CDR1 and CDR2: SGHNT, YENEEA. With 0 bases clipped from V and 5 bases from J, the junction kept 10 bases outside the gene matches. This CDR3 is built from 18 residues. CDR3 in amino acids: CASSLEGRQGAVDNEQFF. The CDR3 DNA is TGTGCCAGCAGCTTAGAAGGGCGACAGGGGGCGGTGGACAATGAGCAGTTCTTC.

This chain joins TRBV5-1 and TRBJ1-6, with 7 bases matching TRBD1. V shed 4 bases, J shed 0 bases, and the junction held 10 bases outside the gene matches. This CDR3 region has 18 residues. From germline, CDR1 is SGHRS and CDR2 YFSETQ. The CDR3 DNA follows: TGCGCCAGCAGCCTTGGACAGGCCCTGGGCTCCTATAATTCACCCCTCCACTTT. Translated: CASSLGQALGSYNSPLHF.

The V call is TRBV28, the J call TRBJ1-5; tentative D call: TRBD1 (6 bases). The CDR3 runs 16 residues. The V end lost 8 bases, the J end lost 9 bases, and 26 bases lay between the germline ends. The germline gives CDR1 MDHEN, CDR2 SYDVKM. This CDR3 is CASSRGAGGGGGPQHF. In DNA, the CDR3 is TGTGCCAGCTCCCGGGGGGCGGGCGGGGGCGGGGGGCCCCAGCATTTT.

The chain has TRBV30 and TRBJ2-7, with D tentatively TRBD1 (6 bases). The CDR3 is 14 amino acids. Germline V gene data show CDR1 as GTSNPN and CDR2 as SVGIG (reference sequence). The V end was cut by 2 bases, the J end by 3 bases, with 14 bases between. The CDR3 bases are TGTGCCTGGAGTAGGAACAGGGAGATCTACGAGCAGTACTTC. Its protein is CAWSRNREIYEQYF.

The chain has TRBV6-4 and TRBJ2-2; possibly TRBD2 for D (5 bases). V was pared by 8 bases and J by 0 bases, with 10 bases between. In germline, CDR1 is MRHNA, CDR2 SNTAGT. The CDR3 length is 14 residues. The CDR3 DNA follows: TGTGCCAGCCGGAGGCAGCCGAACACCGGGGAGCTGTTTTTT. Protein product: CASRRQPNTGELFF.

The J gene is TRBJ2-1, the V gene TRBV11-3; D gene ambiguous. Germline values: CDR1 SGHNT, CDR2 YENEEA. Trimming took 2 bases from V and 7 from J, leaving 9 bases between them. This CDR3 comprises 13 residues. The CDR3 nucleotides read TGTGCCAGCAGCTTACTAGGCCCTAATGAGCAGTTCTTC. Translating gives CASSLLGPNEQFF. The full variable domain, in which reference TRBV11-3 and TRBJ2-1 provide the parts outside the CDR3, is EAGVVQSPRYKIIEKKQPVAFWCNPISGHNTLYWYLQNLGQGPELLIRYENEEAVDDSQLPKDRFSAERLKGVDSTLKIQPAELGDSAVYLCASSLLGPNEQFFGPGTRLTVL.

The gene calls are TRBV19 and TRBJ1-2; D remains ambiguous. Germline V CDR1 and CDR2: LNHDA, SQIVND (reference sequence). The CDR3 consists of 13 residues. The ends were cut back, 8 bases at V and 10 bases at J, with 20 bases in the middle. The DNA of the CDR3 is TGTGCCAGTGGTAAACATGGAGGAGAAGACTACACCTTC. This encodes CASGKHGGEDYTF. The whole variable domain, filled in from reference TRBV19 and TRBJ1-2, reads DGGITQSPKYLFRKEGQNVTLSCEQNLNHDAMYWYRQDPGQGLRLIYYSQIVNDFQKGDIAEGYSVSREKKESFPLTVTSAQKNPTAFYLCASGKHGGEDYTFGSGTRLTVV.

The rearrangement joins TRBV29-1 to TRBJ1-4; the D is unclear. The CDR3 is 13 residues long. CDR1 and CDR2 from the germline V gene are SQVTM and ANQGSEA. Trimming cost V 1 base and J 7 bases, with 10 bases left between them. CDR3: CSVEGARGEKLFF. CDR3 nucleotides: TGCAGCGTTGAAGGGGCTCGGGGTGAAAAACTGTTTTTT.

The chain links TRBV29-1 to TRBJ1-1; 7 bases match TRBD1. This CDR3 is built from 11 residues. The trim removed 4 bases at V and 10 bases at J, leaving 6 bases unmatched. CDR1 and CDR2 (germline): SQVTM, ANQGSEA. This CDR3 reads CSVVQGGTAFF. Here the CDR3 DNA reads TGCAGCGTTGTGCAGGGGGGAACAGCTTTCTTT.

The CDR3 here is CASSLRTVTNTEAFF. The CDR3 region has the DNA TGTGCCAGCAGCCTCCGGACAGTTACGAACACTGAAGCTTTCTTT. The chain recombines TRBV11-3 with TRBJ1-1; the D gene is possibly TRBD1 (6 bases). Germline CDR1 is SGHNT and CDR2 is YENEEA. The CDR3 totals 15 residues. Trimming stripped 5 bases from V and 1 base from J, with 14 bases between.

The V and J genes are TRBV5-1 and TRBJ1-1; TRBD1 is a possible D gene (6 bases). The CDR3 runs to 17 residues. V dropped 7 bases and J dropped 7 bases, with 29 bases sitting between them. Germline CDR1 SGHRS, CDR2 YFSETQ. Here the CDR3 DNA reads TGCGCCAGCCGCGCGGGGGCACGGGGAGGGACTGCAGGTGAAGCTTTCTTT. It is translated as CASRAGARGGTAGEAFF.

The J gene is TRBJ1-2, the V gene TRBV6-5; D possibly corresponds to TRBD1 (5 bases). This CDR3 region has 13 residues. Germline loops: CDR1 MNHEY, CDR2 SVGAGI. Trimming removed 6 bases at V and 4 bases at J, with 12 bases between. The CDR3 DNA sequence: TGTGCCAGCAGACTGTACAGGTTCTATGGCTACACCTTC. It encodes CASRLYRFYGYTF.

The V call is TRBV6-6, the J call TRBJ1-1; TRBD1 might be the D (6 bases). The length of the CDR3 is 14 residues. Trimming pared 5 bases from V and 0 bases from J, leaving 10 bases between. From germline, CDR1 is MNHNY and CDR2 SVGAGI (reference sequence). CDR3 amino acids: CASSHQGMNTEAFF. CDR3 DNA sequence: TGTGCCAGCAGTCACCAGGGGATGAACACTGAAGCTTTCTTT.

The J gene is TRBJ2-1, the V gene TRBV11-3; D may be TRBD2 (5 bases). Trimming pared 5 bases from V and 3 bases from J, leaving 11 bases between. Germline CDR1 and CDR2: SGHNT and YENEEA. This CDR3 is built from 14 residues. Written as DNA, the CDR3 is TGTGCCAGCAGCCGAATAACTAGCTACAATGAGCAGTTCTTC. It codes for CASSRITSYNEQFF.

The gene calls are TRBV2 and TRBJ1-5, with D uncertain. V lost 11 bases and J lost 2, with 16 bases in between. CDR1 and CDR2 from the germline V gene are SNHLY and FYNNEI. There are 14 residues in the CDR3. The DNA for the CDR3 is TGTGCCTCCTCTAATCGCGGCGGCAATCAGCCCCAGCATTTT. Its protein is CASSNRGGNQPQHF.

V is TRBV11-2 and J is TRBJ1-2, with 11 bases that match TRBD1. Germline lookup yields CDR1 SGHAT and CDR2 FQNNGV. The CDR3 length is 15 residues. J was trimmed by 5 bases and V by 6 bases; bases with no gene match: 8. The CDR3: CASRDLRDRGYGYTF. As DNA, the CDR3 is TGTGCCAGCAGAGACCTTCGGGACAGGGGGTATGGCTACACCTTC.

The rearrangement links TRBV28 to TRBJ2-1; 7 nucleotides match TRBD2. Germline V lookup: CDR1 MDHEN, CDR2 SYDVKM. Unmatched junction bases numbered 3, after V lost 3 bases and J lost 4 bases. The CDR3 covers 14 residues. CDR3 DNA sequence: TGTGCCAGCAGTTTCGGGAGGTTTTACAATGAGCAGTTCTTC. It specifies CASSFGRFYNEQFF.

The V gene is TRBV4-2, the J gene TRBJ1-5; maybe TRBD1 (6 bases). V shed 1 base and J shed 7 bases, with 14 bases lying between them. The germline V gene has CDR1 LGHNA and CDR2 YNFKEQ. The CDR3 spans 15 residues. This CDR3 is CASSQAGEQGQPQHF. In DNA form, the CDR3 reads TGTGCCAGCAGCCAAGCAGGGGAACAAGGACAGCCCCAGCATTTT.

This sequence joins TRBV5-4 and TRBJ1-2, with 9 bases lining up with TRBD1. The CDR3 runs 14 residues. Trimming removed 4 bases from V and 4 bases from J; junction bases left unmatched: 5. Germline V gene sequence: CDR1 SGHNT, CDR2 YYREEE (reference sequence). The DNA for the CDR3 is TGTGCCAGCAGCCAAACAGGGGGCGGCTATGGCTACACCTTC. Translation: CASSQTGGGYGYTF.

This chain uses TRBV15 with TRBJ2-3, with D possibly TRBD2 on 5 matching bases. The CDR3 has 16 amino acids. The germline CDR1 and CDR2 sequences are LNHNV and YYDKDF (reference sequence). V lost 0 bases and J 5 bases, leaving 15 bases between the germline ends. CDR3 residues: CATSRDSTGMLDTQYF. CDR3 nucleotides: TGTGCCACCAGCAGAGATAGTACGGGGATGTTAGATACGCAGTATTTT.

The V gene is TRBV5-1, the J gene TRBJ1-3, with a tentative D call TRBD1 (6 bases). The V gene lost 8 bases and the J gene lost 1 base, with 13 bases spanning the gap. Germline loops: CDR1 SGHRS, CDR2 YFSETQ. This CDR3 has 14 amino acids. As DNA, the CDR3 is TGCGCCAGTCGGGGCGGACAGTCTGGAAACACCATATATTTT. Protein: CASRGGQSGNTIYF.

The V call is TRBV3-1 (or the pseudogene TRBV3-2), the J call TRBJ1-3; TRBD1 agrees at 7 bases. Trimming cost V 5 bases and J 4 bases; bases outside gene matches: 5. Germline V gene data show CDR1 as LGHDT and CDR2 as YNNKEL (reference sequence). The CDR3 sequence is 14 residues long. The CDR3 loop reads CASSWGQRGNTIYF. As DNA, the CDR3 is TGTGCCAGCAGCTGGGGACAGCGCGGAAACACCATATATTTT.